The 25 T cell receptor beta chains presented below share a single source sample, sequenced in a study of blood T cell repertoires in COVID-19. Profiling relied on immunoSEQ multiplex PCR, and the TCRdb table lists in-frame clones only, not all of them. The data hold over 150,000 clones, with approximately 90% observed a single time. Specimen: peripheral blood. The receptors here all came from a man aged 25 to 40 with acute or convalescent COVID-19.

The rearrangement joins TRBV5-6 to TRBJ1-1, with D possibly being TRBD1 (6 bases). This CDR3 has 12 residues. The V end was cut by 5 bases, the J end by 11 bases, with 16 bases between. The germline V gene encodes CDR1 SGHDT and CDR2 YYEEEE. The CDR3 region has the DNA TGTGCCAGCAGTCGGTACACAGGGTATGCTTTCTTT. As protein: CASSRYTGYAFF.

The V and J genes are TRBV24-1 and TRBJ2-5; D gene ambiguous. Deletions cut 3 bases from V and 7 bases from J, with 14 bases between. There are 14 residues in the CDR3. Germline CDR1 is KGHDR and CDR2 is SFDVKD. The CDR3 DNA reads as TGTGCCACCAGTGATCCCGTGGAGCTCAGGACCCAGTACTTC. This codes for CATSDPVELRTQYF.

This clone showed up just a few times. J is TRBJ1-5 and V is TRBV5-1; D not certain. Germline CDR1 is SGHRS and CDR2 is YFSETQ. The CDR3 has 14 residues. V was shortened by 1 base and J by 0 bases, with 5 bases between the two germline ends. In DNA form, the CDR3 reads TGCGCCAGCAGCTTGCAGGATAGCAATCAGCCCCAGCATTTT. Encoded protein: CASSLQDSNQPQHF. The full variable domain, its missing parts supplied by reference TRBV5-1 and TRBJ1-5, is KAGVTQTPRYLIKTRGQQVTLSCSPISGHRSVSWYQQTPGQGLQFLFEYFSETQRNKGNFPGRFSGRQFSNSRSEMNVSTLELGDSALYLCASSLQDSNQPQHFGDGTRLSIL.

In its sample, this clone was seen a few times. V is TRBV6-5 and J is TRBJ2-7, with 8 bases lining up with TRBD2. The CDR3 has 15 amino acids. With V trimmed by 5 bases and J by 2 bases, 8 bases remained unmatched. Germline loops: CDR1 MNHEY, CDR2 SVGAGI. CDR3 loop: CASSPLSGRPYEQYF. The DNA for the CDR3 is TGTGCCAGCAGTCCATTGAGCGGGAGACCCTACGAGCAGTACTTC.

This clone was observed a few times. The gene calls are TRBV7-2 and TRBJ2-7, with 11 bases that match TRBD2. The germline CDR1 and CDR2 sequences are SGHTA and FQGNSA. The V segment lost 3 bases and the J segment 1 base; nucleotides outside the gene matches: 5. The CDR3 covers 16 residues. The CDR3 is CASSFSGRALSYEQYF. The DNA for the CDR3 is TGTGCCAGCAGCTTTAGCGGGAGGGCCCTATCCTACGAGCAGTACTTC.

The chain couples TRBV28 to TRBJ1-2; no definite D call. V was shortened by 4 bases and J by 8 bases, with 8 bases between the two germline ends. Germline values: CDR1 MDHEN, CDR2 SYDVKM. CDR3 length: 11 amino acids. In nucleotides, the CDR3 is TGTGCCAGCAGTTCCCTTCGGGGCTACACCTTC. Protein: CASSSLRGYTF.

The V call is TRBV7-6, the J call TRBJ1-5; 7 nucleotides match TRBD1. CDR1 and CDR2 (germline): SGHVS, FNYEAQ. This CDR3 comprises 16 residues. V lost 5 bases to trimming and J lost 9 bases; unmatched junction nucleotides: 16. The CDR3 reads CASSDRDRTVMLPQHF. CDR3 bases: TGTGCCAGCAGCGACAGGGACCGCACCGTTATGTTGCCCCAGCATTTT.

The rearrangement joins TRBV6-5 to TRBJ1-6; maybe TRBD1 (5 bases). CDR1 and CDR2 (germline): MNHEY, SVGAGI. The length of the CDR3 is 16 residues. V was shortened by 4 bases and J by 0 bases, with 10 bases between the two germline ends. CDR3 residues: CASSFDSSSYNSPLHF. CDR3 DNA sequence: TGTGCCAGCAGTTTCGACAGTAGCTCCTATAATTCACCCCTCCACTTT.

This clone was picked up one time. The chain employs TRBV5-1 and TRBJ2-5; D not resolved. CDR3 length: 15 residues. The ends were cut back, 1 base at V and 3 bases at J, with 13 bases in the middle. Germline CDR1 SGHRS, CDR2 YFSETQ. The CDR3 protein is CASSLWAPMEETQYF. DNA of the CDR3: TGCGCCAGCAGCTTGTGGGCTCCGATGGAAGAGACCCAGTACTTC.

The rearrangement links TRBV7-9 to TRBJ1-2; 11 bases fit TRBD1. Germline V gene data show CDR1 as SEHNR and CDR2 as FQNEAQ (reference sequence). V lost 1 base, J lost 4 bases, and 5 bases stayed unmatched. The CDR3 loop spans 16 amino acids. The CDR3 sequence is CASSLGTGGDVYGYTF. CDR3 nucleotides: TGTGCCAGCAGCTTAGGGACAGGGGGCGACGTCTATGGCTACACCTTC.

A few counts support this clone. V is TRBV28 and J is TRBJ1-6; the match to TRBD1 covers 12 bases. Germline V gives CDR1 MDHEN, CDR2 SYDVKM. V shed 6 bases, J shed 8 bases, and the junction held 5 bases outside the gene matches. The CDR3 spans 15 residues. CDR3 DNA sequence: TGTGCCAGCAGGCCCCGGGACAGGGGGCATTCACCCCTCCACTTT. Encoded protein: CASRPRDRGHSPLHF.

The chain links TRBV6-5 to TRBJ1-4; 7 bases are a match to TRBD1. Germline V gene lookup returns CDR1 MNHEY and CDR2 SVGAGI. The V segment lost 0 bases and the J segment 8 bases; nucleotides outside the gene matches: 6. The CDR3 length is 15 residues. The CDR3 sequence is CASSYSGRGREKLFF. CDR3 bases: TGTGCCAGCAGTTACTCGGGTAGGGGGCGGGAAAAACTGTTTTTT.

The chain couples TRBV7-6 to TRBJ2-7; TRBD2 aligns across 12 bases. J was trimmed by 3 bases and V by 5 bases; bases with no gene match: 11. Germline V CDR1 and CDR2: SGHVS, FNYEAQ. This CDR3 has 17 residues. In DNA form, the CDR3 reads TGTGCCAGCAGCCTAATTGCCGGGACTAGCGGGCACTACGAGCAGTACTTC. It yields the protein CASSLIAGTSGHYEQYF.

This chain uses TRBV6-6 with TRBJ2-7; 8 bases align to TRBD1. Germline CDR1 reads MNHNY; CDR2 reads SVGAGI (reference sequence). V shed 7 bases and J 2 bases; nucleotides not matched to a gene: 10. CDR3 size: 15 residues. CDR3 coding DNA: TGTGCCAGCACCCTTGGACAGGGTCGCCCCTACGAGCAGTACTTC. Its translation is CASTLGQGRPYEQYF.

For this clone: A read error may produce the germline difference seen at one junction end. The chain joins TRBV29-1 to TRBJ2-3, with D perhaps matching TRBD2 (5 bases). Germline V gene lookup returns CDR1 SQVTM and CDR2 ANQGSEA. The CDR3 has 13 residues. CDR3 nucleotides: TGCAGCGTAAGAGGTGCTAGCACAGATGCGCAGTATTTT. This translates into CSVRGASTDAQYF.

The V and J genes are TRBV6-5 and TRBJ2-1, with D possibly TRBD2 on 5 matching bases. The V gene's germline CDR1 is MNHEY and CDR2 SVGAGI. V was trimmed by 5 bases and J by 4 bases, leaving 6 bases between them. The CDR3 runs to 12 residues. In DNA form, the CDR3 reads TGTGCCAGCAGTAGACTATACAATGAGCAGTTCTTC. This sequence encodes CASSRLYNEQFF.

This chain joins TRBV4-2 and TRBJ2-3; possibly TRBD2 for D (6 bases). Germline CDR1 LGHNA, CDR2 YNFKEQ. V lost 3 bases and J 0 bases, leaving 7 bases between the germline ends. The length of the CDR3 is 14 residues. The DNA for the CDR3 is TGTGCCAGCAGCCAGGGGGGTAGCACAGATACGCAGTATTTT. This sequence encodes CASSQGGSTDTQYF.

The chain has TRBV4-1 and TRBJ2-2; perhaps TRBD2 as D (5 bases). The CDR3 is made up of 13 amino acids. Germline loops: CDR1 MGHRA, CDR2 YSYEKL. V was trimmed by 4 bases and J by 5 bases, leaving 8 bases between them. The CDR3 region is CASSPGVTGELFF. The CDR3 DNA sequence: TGCGCCAGCAGCCCCGGGGTTACCGGGGAGCTGTTTTTT.

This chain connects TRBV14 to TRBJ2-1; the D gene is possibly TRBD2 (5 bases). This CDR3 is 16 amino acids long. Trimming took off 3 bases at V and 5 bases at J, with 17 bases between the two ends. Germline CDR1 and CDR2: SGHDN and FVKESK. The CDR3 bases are TGTGCCAGCAGCCAGCTCAAAACGGGGAATAACAATGAGCAGTTCTTC. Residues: CASSQLKTGNNNEQFF.

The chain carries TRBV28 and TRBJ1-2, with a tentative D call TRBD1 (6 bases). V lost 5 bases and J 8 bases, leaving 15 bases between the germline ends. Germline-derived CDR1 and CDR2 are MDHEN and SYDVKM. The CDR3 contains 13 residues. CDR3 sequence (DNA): TGTGCCAGCAGTCGGACAGCTGGGTCGGGCTACACCTTC. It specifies CASSRTAGSGYTF.

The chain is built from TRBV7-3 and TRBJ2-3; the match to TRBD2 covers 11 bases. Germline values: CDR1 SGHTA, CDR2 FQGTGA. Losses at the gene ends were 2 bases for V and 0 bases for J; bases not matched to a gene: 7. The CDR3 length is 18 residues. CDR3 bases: TGTGCCAGCAGCTTATTAGCTAGCGGGGGGCTTAGCACAGATACGCAGTATTTT. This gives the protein CASSLLASGGLSTDTQYF. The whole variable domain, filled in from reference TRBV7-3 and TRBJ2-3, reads GAGVSQTPSNKVTEKGKYVELRCDPISGHTALYWYRQSLGQGPEFLIYFQGTGAADDSGLPNDRFFAVRPEGSVSTLKIQRTERGDSAVYLCASSLLASGGLSTDTQYFGPGTRLTVL.

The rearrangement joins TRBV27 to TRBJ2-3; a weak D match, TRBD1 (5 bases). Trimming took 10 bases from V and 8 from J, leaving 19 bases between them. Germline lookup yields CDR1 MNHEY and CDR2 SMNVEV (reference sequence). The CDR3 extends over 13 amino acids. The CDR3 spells CATRPGHLGTQYF. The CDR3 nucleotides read TGTGCCACCAGACCCGGACACCTCGGTACGCAGTATTTT.

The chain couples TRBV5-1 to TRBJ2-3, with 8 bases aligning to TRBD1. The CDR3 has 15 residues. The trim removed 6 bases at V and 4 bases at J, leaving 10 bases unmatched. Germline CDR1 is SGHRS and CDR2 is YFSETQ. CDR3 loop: CASTPRTGLPDTQYF. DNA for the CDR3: TGCGCCAGCACTCCGAGGACAGGGTTGCCAGATACGCAGTATTTT.

In DNA form, the CDR3 reads TGTGCCAGCAGTTTACGTTCAGGGGGCCTATACGAGCAGTACTTC. This translates into CASSLRSGGLYEQYF. The chain recombines TRBV28 with TRBJ2-7; 8 bases align to TRBD1. Germline V gene data show CDR1 as MDHEN and CDR2 as SYDVKM. J was trimmed by 4 bases and V by 2 bases; bases with no gene match: 7. The CDR3 runs 15 residues.

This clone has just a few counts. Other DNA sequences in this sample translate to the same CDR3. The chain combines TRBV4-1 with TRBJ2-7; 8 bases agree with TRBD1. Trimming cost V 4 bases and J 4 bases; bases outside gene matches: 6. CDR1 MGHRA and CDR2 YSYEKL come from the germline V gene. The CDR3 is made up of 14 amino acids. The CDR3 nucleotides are TGCGCCAGCAGCCCAGGACAGGGAGCGTACGAGCAGTACTTC. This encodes CASSPGQGAYEQYF.